Following are 18 T cell receptor beta chains from one sample sequenced in a study of beta chain features in type 1 diabetes. TCRB transcripts that were expressed got sequenced, as all of the isolated RNA had been reverse transcribed. Profiled with immunoSEQ multiplex PCR; TCRdb holds only in-frame clones, not every one. Altogether 350,000 to 450,000 clones are present, about 15% being singletons, with the ten largest covering approximately 0.02%. Material: naive CD4+ T cells from blood. The receptors here all came from a woman under 30 in good health.

CDR3 sequence (DNA): TGTGCCTGGAACCGAGGGGGCGGCGAGCAGTACTTC. It translates to CAWNRGGGEQYF. V and J are TRBV30 and TRBJ2-7; 7 nucleotides match TRBD1. Germline-derived CDR1 and CDR2 are GTSNPN and SVGIG (reference sequence). The CDR3 extends over 12 amino acids. The V and J ends lost 4 bases and 6 bases, in that order; junction bases with no gene match: 6.

V usage is TRBV10-2 and J usage is TRBJ2-3; no clear D. Germline CDR1 is WSHSY and CDR2 is SAAADI. V gave up 7 bases and J gave up 0 bases, with 11 bases separating them. This CDR3 comprises 14 residues. The CDR3 sequence: CASNQRLSTDTQYF. As DNA, the CDR3 is TGCGCCAGCAACCAGCGCCTAAGCACAGATACGCAGTATTTT.

The chain joins TRBV4-3 to TRBJ2-3; D gene uncertain. This CDR3 spans 14 amino acids. CDR1 is LGHNA, CDR2 YSLEER, per germline. Between the trimmed V and J ends, which lost 0 bases and 2 bases, there was a span of 6 bases. The CDR3 nucleotides read TGCGCCAGCAGCCAAGATATGGCCACAGATACGCAGTATTTT. This translates into CASSQDMATDTQYF.

This chain joins TRBV29-1 and TRBJ1-5; D not certain. In germline, CDR1 is SQVTM, CDR2 ANQGSEA. This CDR3 has 10 amino acids. V lost 7 bases and J 7 bases, leaving 8 bases between the germline ends. CDR3 loop: CSGRGQPQHF. In DNA, the CDR3 is TGCAGCGGCCGAGGCCAGCCCCAGCATTTT.

On this clone: Additional DNA sequences in this sample encode the identical CDR3. The chain recombines TRBV28 with TRBJ2-5, with D perhaps TRBD1 (5 bases). The germline CDR1 and CDR2 sequences are MDHEN and SYDVKM. The germline V and J ends were trimmed by 2 bases and 5 bases, with 9 bases remaining between them. The CDR3 contains 13 residues. In nucleotides, the CDR3 is TGTGCCAGCAGTTTAGGGGCCCTCGAGACCCAGTACTTC. Translated: CASSLGALETQYF.

There are a few counts of this clone. The gene calls are TRBV15 and TRBJ2-1, with TRBD2 matching over 10 bases. The CDR3 length is 16 residues. Unmatched junction bases numbered 7, after V lost 0 bases and J lost 8 bases. The germline V gene has CDR1 LNHNV and CDR2 YYDKDF (reference sequence). CDR3 DNA: TGTGCCACCAGCAGAGATGGGAGCGGGAGGGCCGATGAGCAGTTCTTC. Its translation: CATSRDGSGRADEQFF.

This clone was seen more than once but under ten times. The CDR3 is CASSRGVIGTYEQYF. CDR3 sequence (DNA): TGTGCCAGCAGTCGCGGGGTTATAGGGACCTACGAGCAGTACTTC. The V and J genes are TRBV27 and TRBJ2-7, with D maybe TRBD2 (6 bases). V lost 5 bases and J 2 bases, leaving 16 bases between the germline ends. This CDR3 is built from 15 residues. Germline lookup yields CDR1 MNHEY and CDR2 SMNVEV (reference sequence).

This clone was counted a few times. Other nucleotide sequences in the sample specify the same CDR3. CDR3 nucleotide sequence: TGTGCCAGCAGTTCGTCCGGGCAGCCCCAGCATTTT. Its protein product is CASSSSGQPQHF. The chain has TRBV6-6 and TRBJ1-5; no definite D call. The CDR3 is made up of 12 amino acids. Trimming left V 4 bases short and J 7 bases short, with 8 bases between. The germline V gene encodes CDR1 MNHNY and CDR2 SVGAGI (reference sequence).

This clone turned up a few times. The rearrangement links TRBV19 to TRBJ2-1, with TRBD1 identical over 8 bases. The CDR3 has 14 residues. V shed 3 bases, J shed 4 bases, and the junction held 2 bases outside the gene matches. Per germline, CDR1 LNHDA and CDR2 SQIVND (reference sequence). The CDR3 bases are TGTGCCAGTAGTATTGACAGGGGATACAATGAGCAGTTCTTC. Translation: CASSIDRGYNEQFF.

This clone was picked up a small number of times. This chain links TRBV7-9 with TRBJ2-2, with unresolved D. The germline V gene encodes CDR1 SEHNR and CDR2 FQNEAQ (reference sequence). The CDR3 spans 17 residues. The ends were cut back, 3 bases at V and 0 bases at J, with 14 bases in the middle. The CDR3 sequence: CASSFRRVYANTGELFF. CDR3 DNA: TGTGCCAGCAGCTTCCGTCGGGTGTACGCGAACACCGGGGAGCTGTTTTTT. The whole variable domain, remainder taken from reference TRBV7-9 and TRBJ2-2, is DTGVSQNPRHKITKRGQNVTFRCDPISEHNRLYWYRQTLGQGPEFLTYFQNEAQLEKSRLLSDRFSAERPKGSFSTLEIQRTEQGDSAMYLCASSFRRVYANTGELFFGEGSRLTVL.

This rearrangement joins TRBV29-1 to TRBJ2-5, with D tentatively TRBD2 (6 bases). Germline V CDR1 and CDR2: SQVTM, ANQGSEA. V was clipped by 4 bases and J by 6 bases, with 12 bases between them. This CDR3 is built from 12 residues. The CDR3 DNA sequence: TGCAGCGTTGGCGGGACGGGGCAGACCCAGTACTTC. As protein: CSVGGTGQTQYF.

This clone has a handful of counts. This chain uses TRBV5-1 with TRBJ2-3; tentatively, D is TRBD1 (5 bases). In germline, CDR1 is SGHRS, CDR2 YFSETQ. The CDR3 length is 13 residues. V shed 2 bases and J shed 4 bases, with 8 bases lying between them. The CDR3 DNA follows: TGCGCCAGCAGCTTAGGGGATGCAGATACGCAGTATTTT. Translated, it gives CASSLGDADTQYF.

There are a few counts of this clone. The chain combines TRBV7-6 with TRBJ2-1; TRBD2 matches at 7 bases. Germline CDR1 SGHVS, CDR2 FNYEAQ. Unmatched junction bases numbered 5, after V lost 1 base and J lost 5 bases. The CDR3 spans 15 residues. The CDR3 loop is CASSLEALADNEQFF. The DNA for the CDR3 is TGTGCCAGCAGCTTAGAAGCTCTAGCGGACAATGAGCAGTTCTTC. The whole variable domain, remainder taken from reference TRBV7-6 and TRBJ2-1, is GAGVSQSPRYKVTKRGQDVALRCDPISGHVSLYWYRQALGQGPEFLTYFNYEAQQDKSGLPNDRFSAERPEGSISTLTIQRTEQRDSAMYRCASSLEALADNEQFFGPGTRLTVL.

The chain combines TRBV7-9 with TRBJ2-7, with 7 bases fitting TRBD2. CDR1 is SEHNR and CDR2 is FQNEAQ in the germline V gene (reference sequence). The CDR3 contains 14 residues. Trimming removed 4 bases from V and 3 bases from J; junction bases left unmatched: 6. The CDR3 DNA follows: TGTGCCAGCAGCTGGGGGGGAGGGAACTACGAGCAGTACTTC. Translation: CASSWGGGNYEQYF.

This clone was seen more than once but under ten times. The chain links TRBV9 to TRBJ2-4; D is uncertain. The germline V gene encodes CDR1 SGDLS and CDR2 YYNGEE. V lost 0 bases and J 0 bases, leaving 10 bases between the germline ends. The length of the CDR3 is 16 residues. The CDR3 sequence: CASSVGPNLAKNIQYF. As DNA, the CDR3 is TGTGCCAGCAGCGTAGGGCCAAACCTAGCCAAAAACATTCAGTACTTC.

The rearrangement uses TRBV1 and TRBJ2-2; the table's D gene call, TRBD1, was not cross checked with the DNA. TRBV1 is given as a pseudogene. The CDR3 length is 18 residues. The CDR3 loop reads CTSSQDRPPGTNTGELFF. CDR3 DNA sequence: TGCACCAGCAGCCAAGATCGTCCTCCAGGTACGAACACCGGGGAGCTGTTTTTT.

The rearrangement joins TRBV7-3 to TRBJ2-1, with 12 bases matching TRBD2. The J segment lost 5 bases and the V segment lost 5 bases, leaving 10 bases of the junction unmatched. The CDR3 totals 17 residues. Germline lookup yields CDR1 SGHTA and CDR2 FQGTGA. Here the CDR3 reads CASSQTSGRPRNNEQFF. CDR3 nucleotide sequence: TGTGCCAGCAGCCAGACTAGCGGGAGACCACGGAACAATGAGCAGTTCTTC. Full variable domain (rest looked up from reference TRBV7-3 and TRBJ2-1): GAGVSQTPSNKVTEKGKYVELRCDPISGHTALYWYRQSLGQGPEFLIYFQGTGAADDSGLPNDRFFAVRPEGSVSTLKIQRTERGDSAVYLCASSQTSGRPRNNEQFFGPGTRLTVL.

The V call is TRBV7-8, the J call TRBJ2-7; D is perhaps TRBD2 (5 bases). V lost 5 bases, J lost 2 bases, and 16 bases lay in between. The CDR3 has 15 amino acids. Germline CDR1 is SGHVS and CDR2 is FQNEAQ. The CDR3 sequence is CASSPRGGAPYEQYF. CDR3 DNA: TGTGCCAGCAGCCCTCGGGGTGGCGCTCCCTACGAGCAGTACTTC.